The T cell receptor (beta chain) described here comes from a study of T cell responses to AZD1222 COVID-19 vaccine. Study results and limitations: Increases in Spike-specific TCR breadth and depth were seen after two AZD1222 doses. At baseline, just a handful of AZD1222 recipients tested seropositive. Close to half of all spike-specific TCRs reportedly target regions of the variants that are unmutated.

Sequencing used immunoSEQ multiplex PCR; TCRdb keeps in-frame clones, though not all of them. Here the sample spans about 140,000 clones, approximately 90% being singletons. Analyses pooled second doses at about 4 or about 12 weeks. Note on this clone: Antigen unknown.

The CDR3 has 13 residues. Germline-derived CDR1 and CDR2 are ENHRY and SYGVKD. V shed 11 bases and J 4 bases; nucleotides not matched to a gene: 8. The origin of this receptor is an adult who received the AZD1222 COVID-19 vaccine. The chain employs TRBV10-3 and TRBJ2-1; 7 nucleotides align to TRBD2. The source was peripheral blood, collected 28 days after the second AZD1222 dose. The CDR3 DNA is TGTGCCTCCACTAGCGAACCTTACAATGAGCAGTTCTTC. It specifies CASTSEPYNEQFF.